This TCR beta chain was recorded in a study of pediatric ulcerative colitis. During colonoscopy, one to two rectal pinch biopsies were collected. This was a survey-level run. TCRdb's copy holds only in-frame clones and misses some; the assay was immunoSEQ multiplex PCR. The table has 15,000 to 20,000 clones, approximately 80% seen once. Sequencing was performed on gut tissue. The TCR originated in a boy under 18 who was a control in a study of pediatric ulcerative colitis.

The CDR3 coding sequence is TGTGCCAGCAGTGCCCATCGAGACGAGCAGTACTTC. Its translation is CASSAHRDEQYF. The V call is TRBV28, the J call TRBJ2-7; no reliable D call. Looked up from germline, CDR1 is MDHEN and CDR2 is SYDVKM. V was cut by 5 bases and J by 5 bases, with 10 bases left in between. CDR3 length equals 12 residues.